These 30 T cell receptor beta chains share one sample of origin, sequenced in a study of blood T cell repertoires in COVID-19. Sequencing used immunoSEQ multiplex PCR; TCRdb keeps in-frame clones, though not all of them. The repertoire holds fewer than 450,000 clones, with roughly 90% as singletons. Specimen: PBMCs or T cells enriched from blood (not recorded which). These receptors all stem from a woman younger than 45 who had recovered from COVID-19.

The chain couples TRBV7-2 to TRBJ1-6; D might be TRBD1 (6 bases). Looked up from germline, CDR1 is SGHTA and CDR2 is FQGNSA. CDR3 length: 17 amino acids. The V and J ends lost 5 bases and 0 bases respectively, with 14 bases between them. CDR3 bases: TGTGCCAGCAGCCCGAGGACAGCGAGCTCCTATAATTCACCCCTCCACTTT. Its translation: CASSPRTASSYNSPLHF.

The rearrangement links TRBV4-3 to TRBJ2-4; maybe TRBD2 (6 bases). CDR1 is LGHNA and CDR2 is YSLEER in the germline V gene. The CDR3 loop spans 16 amino acids. V was trimmed by 0 bases and J by 6 bases, leaving 15 bases between them. The CDR3 DNA reads as TGCGCCAGCAGCCAAGATCGGGCAGGAGGGCGAAACATTCAGTACTTC. Its translation is CASSQDRAGGRNIQYF.

The gene calls are TRBV29-1 and TRBJ2-3, with 7 bases aligning to TRBD1. The ends lost 2 bases at V and 0 bases at J; junction bases unmatched: 8. The CDR3 is made up of 16 amino acids. The V gene's germline CDR1 is SQVTM and CDR2 ANQGSEA. The CDR3 bases are TGCAGCGTTGAACCGACCGACAGGGAAAGCACAGATACGCAGTATTTT. Its protein is CSVEPTDRESTDTQYF.

The chain joins TRBV7-9 to TRBJ2-5; TRBD2 matches at 10 bases. The CDR3 consists of 19 residues. The junction had 18 bases not matched to a gene; V was cut back by 5 bases and J by 3 bases. In germline, CDR1 is SEHNR, CDR2 FQNEAQ (reference sequence). The CDR3 DNA reads TGTGCCAGCAGCCACCCCCAGGGCGCGACTAGCGGGTACAAAGAGACCCAGTACTTC. Translated: CASSHPQGATSGYKETQYF. The whole variable domain, remainder taken from reference TRBV7-9 and TRBJ2-5, is DTGVSQNPRHKITKRGQNVTFRCDPISEHNRLYWYRQTLGQGPEFLTYFQNEAQLEKSRLLSDRFSAERPKGSFSTLEIQRTEQGDSAMYLCASSHPQGATSGYKETQYFGPGTRLLVL.

The rearrangement uses TRBV28 and TRBJ1-1; 8 bases fit TRBD1. This CDR3 has 17 residues. The germline V gene encodes CDR1 MDHEN and CDR2 SYDVKM. Losses at the gene ends were 10 bases for V and 1 base for J; bases not matched to a gene: 17. The CDR3 sequence: CATIPTRGQRGNTEAFF. The CDR3 region has the DNA TGTGCCACCATACCGACCAGGGGGCAGAGGGGGAACACTGAAGCTTTCTTT.

The chain recombines TRBV19 with TRBJ2-2; TRBD2 might be the D (6 bases). The V and J ends lost 9 bases and 2 bases respectively, with 16 bases between them. The germline gives CDR1 LNHDA, CDR2 SQIVND (reference sequence). The CDR3 is 15 amino acids. The CDR3 DNA is TGTGCCAGCCGTCATCGGAGGGAAAACACCGGGGAGCTGTTTTTT. This codes for CASRHRRENTGELFF. Looking up the rest from reference TRBV19 and TRBJ2-2 gives the full variable domain: DGGITQSPKYLFRKEGQNVTLSCEQNLNHDAMYWYRQDPGQGLRLIYYSQIVNDFQKGDIAEGYSVSREKKESFPLTVTSAQKNPTAFYLCASRHRRENTGELFFGEGSRLTVL.

The gene calls are TRBV3-1 (or the pseudogene TRBV3-2) and TRBJ2-2; possibly TRBD2 for D (6 bases). Trimming left V 0 bases short and J 2 bases short, with 13 bases between. The CDR3 has 17 residues. Germline values: CDR1 LGHDT, CDR2 YNNKEL (reference sequence). Here the CDR3 DNA reads TGTGCCAGCAGCCAAGATCGACCGGGGGTCAACACCGGGGAGCTGTTTTTT. This gives the protein CASSQDRPGVNTGELFF.

This chain connects TRBV7-9 to TRBJ2-2; perhaps TRBD2 as D (6 bases). V lost 3 bases to trimming and J lost 6 bases, with 11 bases between them. Germline loops: CDR1 SEHNR, CDR2 FQNEAQ (reference sequence). The CDR3 consists of 14 residues. CDR3 protein: CASSFGGEAGELFF. CDR3 nucleotide sequence: TGTGCCAGCAGCTTTGGAGGGGAGGCCGGGGAGCTGTTTTTT.

This sequence joins TRBV9 and TRBJ2-5, with 14 bases lining up with TRBD2. Germline V CDR1 and CDR2: SGDLS, YYNGEE. The V and J ends lost 2 bases and 5 bases, in that order; junction bases with no gene match: 5. The CDR3 consists of 16 residues. The CDR3 DNA follows: TGTGCCAGCAGCGTCGGACTAGCGGGGGGTCCCGAGACCCAGTACTTC. Protein: CASSVGLAGGPETQYF.

The J gene is TRBJ1-3, the V gene TRBV10-3, with D possibly being TRBD1 (5 bases). Germline CDR1 ENHRY, CDR2 SYGVKD. V lost 5 bases and J lost 4, with 15 bases in between. This CDR3 contains 15 residues. CDR3 sequence reads: CAISLDGGAGNTIYF. CDR3 DNA: TGTGCCATCAGTCTCGACGGGGGAGCCGGAAACACCATATATTTT.

The V and J genes are TRBV7-9 and TRBJ1-2; maybe TRBD1 (5 bases). V was pared by 4 bases and J by 2 bases, with 11 bases between. The CDR3 loop spans 14 amino acids. Germline CDR1 is SEHNR and CDR2 is FQNEAQ (reference sequence). The DNA of the CDR3 is TGTGCCAGCAGCTCGCAGGGATCCAACTATGGCTACACCTTC. It specifies CASSSQGSNYGYTF.

This chain's CDR3 is CASSMGTSNTEAFF. The CDR3 DNA is TGTGCCAGTAGTATGGGGACTTCTAACACTGAAGCTTTCTTT. This chain joins TRBV19 and TRBJ1-1; tentatively, D is TRBD1 (5 bases). CDR1 is LNHDA, CDR2 SQIVND, per germline (reference sequence). V was clipped by 3 bases and J by 2 bases, with 10 bases between them. This CDR3 contains 14 residues.

The J gene is TRBJ2-1, the V gene TRBV4-1; 10 bases fit TRBD2. The CDR3 consists of 17 residues. Germline-derived CDR1 and CDR2 are MGHRA and YSYEKL. The trim removed 0 bases at V and 9 bases at J, leaving 11 bases unmatched. The CDR3 region has the DNA TGCGCCAGCAGCCAAGATCCCAGCGGGGGGGCCCGGGTTGAGCAGTTCTTC. Its protein is CASSQDPSGGARVEQFF.

The chain links TRBV7-8 to TRBJ2-7; maybe TRBD2 (6 bases). V lost 1 base and J 2 bases, leaving 12 bases between the germline ends. This CDR3 region has 15 residues. The germline CDR1 and CDR2 sequences are SGHVS and FQNEAQ. DNA of the CDR3: TGTGCCAGCAGCTTAGTACCGAGGAGGGCCTACGAGCAGTACTTC. It specifies CASSLVPRRAYEQYF.

This clone was seen only once. In DNA form, the CDR3 reads TGCGCCAGCGGCAAACAGGGTACGGAGACCCAGTACTTC. Translating it yields CASGKQGTETQYF. The rearrangement links TRBV5-1 to TRBJ2-5, with D maybe TRBD1 (6 bases). V was shortened by 7 bases and J by 5 bases, with 15 bases between the two germline ends. The CDR3 loop spans 13 amino acids. CDR1 and CDR2 from the germline V gene are SGHRS and YFSETQ.

In its sample, this clone was seen once. The gene calls are TRBV19 and TRBJ1-1; D remains ambiguous. Germline V gives CDR1 LNHDA, CDR2 SQIVND (reference sequence). The V gene lost 3 bases and the J gene lost 11 bases, with 13 bases spanning the gap. The CDR3 length is 12 residues. The CDR3 nucleotides read TGTGCCAGTAGTATCGGCGAAACCGGGGCTTTCTTT. Its translation: CASSIGETGAFF.

The chain employs TRBV9 and TRBJ2-7, with 10 nucleotides matching TRBD1. The CDR3 loop spans 15 amino acids. The germline gives CDR1 SGDLS, CDR2 YYNGEE. With 4 bases clipped from V and 2 bases from J, the junction kept 6 bases outside the gene matches. CDR3: CASSQGGTGAYEQYF. The CDR3 DNA reads as TGTGCCAGCAGCCAGGGGGGGACAGGGGCCTACGAGCAGTACTTC.

This chain uses TRBV19 with TRBJ1-4; no firm D call. Trimming cost V 3 bases and J 2 bases, with 13 bases left between them. The CDR3 is 16 amino acids. Germline V lookup: CDR1 LNHDA, CDR2 SQIVND (reference sequence). The CDR3 bases are TGTGCCAGTAGTATGGCGGGTCGGGCCACTAATGAAAAACTGTTTTTT. Residues: CASSMAGRATNEKLFF.

The chain employs TRBV19 and TRBJ2-3; the D gene is possibly TRBD2 (7 bases). The V and J ends lost 7 bases and 4 bases respectively, with 18 bases between them. Germline CDR1 and CDR2: LNHDA and SQIVND (reference sequence). The CDR3 length is 15 residues. This CDR3 is CASIGAGAAPDTQYF. The CDR3 nucleotides read TGTGCCAGTATTGGCGCGGGGGCCGCACCAGATACGCAGTATTTT.

This clone has only one observation. The chain combines TRBV5-4 with TRBJ2-1; 11 positions agree with TRBD1. Germline trimming cut 4 bases from V and 8 bases from J; bases unmatched to any gene: 8. This CDR3 is 15 amino acids long. CDR1 is SGHNT, CDR2 YYREEE, per germline (reference sequence). The CDR3 DNA follows: TGTGCCAGCAGCCTTCCTCGGGACAGGGGGGATGAGCAGTTCTTC. It is translated as CASSLPRDRGDEQFF.

The CDR3 is CAISERQQDNSPLHF. DNA for the CDR3: TGTGCCATCAGTGAAAGGCAGCAGGATAATTCACCCCTCCACTTT. The chain recombines TRBV10-3 with TRBJ1-6; D ambiguous. Germline V gene lookup returns CDR1 ENHRY and CDR2 SYGVKD. This CDR3 region has 15 residues. V was cut by 3 bases and J by 5 bases, with 11 bases left in between.

This sequence joins TRBV20-1 and TRBJ1-2; the D gene is possibly TRBD1 (5 bases). Trimming shortened V by 4 bases and J by 8 bases, and 11 bases separated the two germline ends. The CDR3 contains 11 residues. Germline CDR1 DFQATT, CDR2 SNEGSKA (reference sequence). DNA for the CDR3: TGCAGTGCTACTCGCGGGGGGGGCTACACCTTC. Amino acid sequence: CSATRGGGYTF.

This chain uses TRBV3-1 (or the pseudogene TRBV3-2) with TRBJ1-1, with D unclear. The germline V gene has CDR1 LGHDT and CDR2 YNNKEL (reference sequence). Trimming stripped 0 bases from V and 11 bases from J, with 13 bases between. This CDR3 is built from 13 residues. CDR3 loop: CASSQERGGQAFF. CDR3 bases: TGTGCCAGCAGCCAAGAGCGGGGAGGTCAGGCTTTCTTT.

J is TRBJ1-5 and V is TRBV30; 8 nucleotides agree with TRBD1. With V trimmed by 2 bases and J by 1 base, 7 bases remained unmatched. This CDR3 region has 16 residues. Per the germline V gene, CDR1 is GTSNPN and CDR2 is SVGIG (reference sequence). The CDR3 is CAWSPDRAGSNQPQHF. For the CDR3, the DNA is TGTGCCTGGAGTCCGGACAGGGCGGGGAGCAATCAGCCCCAGCATTTT.

This chain joins TRBV18 and TRBJ2-7; 8 positions match TRBD2. CDR1 KGHSH and CDR2 LQKENI come from the germline V gene. V lost 3 bases and J lost 5; bases outside the gene matches: 6. The CDR3 consists of 14 residues. In nucleotides, the CDR3 is TGTGCCAGCTCACCTCCGGGGGGGGGCCACGAGCAGTACTTC. Its protein product is CASSPPGGGHEQYF.

The V gene is TRBV4-1, the J gene TRBJ2-5; perhaps TRBD2 as D (6 bases). The CDR3 length is 15 residues. V dropped 4 bases and J dropped 1 base, with 13 bases sitting between them. Germline V gives CDR1 MGHRA, CDR2 YSYEKL. In DNA, the CDR3 is TGCGCCAGCAGCCCTAGCGTGGGGACCCAAGAGACCCAGTACTTC. Protein sequence: CASSPSVGTQETQYF.

V usage is TRBV11-2 and J usage is TRBJ2-3; TRBD1 matches 12 bases. This CDR3 contains 15 residues. With 5 bases clipped from V and 5 bases from J, the junction kept 5 bases outside the gene matches. The germline V gene has CDR1 SGHAT and CDR2 FQNNGV. The DNA for the CDR3 is TGTGCCAGCAGCCCAGGGGACAGGGGGCGAGATACGCAGTATTTT. This sequence encodes CASSPGDRGRDTQYF.

This clone was seen only a few times. The CDR3: CASSHDRGRNEQYF. CDR3 bases: TGTGCCAGCAGCCACGACAGGGGGCGGAACGAGCAGTACTTC. The chain is built from TRBV5-5 and TRBJ2-7, with TRBD1 matching over 10 bases. The CDR3 has 14 residues. V shed 4 bases and J 5 bases; nucleotides not matched to a gene: 6. Germline V lookup: CDR1 SGHKS, CDR2 YYEKEE (reference sequence).

V gene TRBV28 combines with J gene TRBJ2-7; 7 bases align to TRBD1. V shed 3 bases, J shed 3 bases, and the junction held 8 bases outside the gene matches. Germline CDR1 MDHEN, CDR2 SYDVKM. The CDR3 contains 15 residues. CDR3 bases: TGTGCCAGCAGTTTGGTCCCAGGGGGAGTCTACGAGCAGTACTTC. Translation gives CASSLVPGGVYEQYF.

The CDR3 nucleotides are TGTGCCAGCGGGGGGACAGGGGAAGCTGGCTACACCTTC. Encoded protein: CASGGTGEAGYTF. V is TRBV19 and J is TRBJ1-2; 10 nucleotides align to TRBD1. This CDR3 spans 13 amino acids. Germline V gene data show CDR1 as LNHDA and CDR2 as SQIVND (reference sequence). V shed 9 bases and J 7 bases; nucleotides not matched to a gene: 8.